These 2 T cell receptor beta chains were all obtained from the same sample, sequenced in a study of shared clonotypes between healthy human individuals. Only in-frame clones appear in the TCRdb table, and some are missing; sequencing was by immunoSEQ multiplex PCR. The sample has roughly 490,000 clones, roughly 78% seen once. The material sequenced was PBMCs. The origin of the receptors is a woman in her forties in good health. Some clones in this sample may be carry-over from other donors' samples.

This chain uses TRBV30 with TRBJ1-3; no firm D call. Trimming left V 0 bases short and J 7 bases short, with 10 bases between. CDR1 is GTSNPN and CDR2 is SVGIG in the germline V gene (reference sequence). The CDR3 runs to 13 residues. CDR3 protein: CAWSVPAANTIYF. The CDR3 DNA follows: TGTGCCTGGAGTGTACCCGCCGCGAACACCATATATTTT.

The chain is built from TRBV2 and TRBJ1-2, with 9 bases that match TRBD1. The germline V gene has CDR1 SNHLY and CDR2 FYNNEI. This CDR3 has 13 amino acids. Trimming removed 6 bases from V and 4 bases from J; junction bases left unmatched: 3. CDR3 sequence: CASRGTGSYGYTF. The CDR3 DNA follows: TGTGCCAGCAGGGGGACAGGGTCCTATGGCTACACCTTC.